The 14 T cell receptor beta chains presented below share a single source sample, sequenced in a study of T cell responses to AZD1222 COVID-19 vaccine. Only in-frame clones appear in the TCRdb table, and some are missing; sequencing was by immunoSEQ multiplex PCR. The data show roughly 200,000 clones, about 91% seen once. Sample: peripheral blood, taken on day 0 of AZD1222 vaccination. Receptor source: an adult in good health.

CDR3 residues: CASSSGRGSEQFF. CDR3 nucleotides: TGTGCCAGCAGTTCCGGACGAGGGAGTGAGCAGTTCTTC. V is TRBV6-5 and J is TRBJ2-1; D might be TRBD2 (5 bases). The germline V gene has CDR1 MNHEY and CDR2 SVGAGI. The CDR3 covers 13 residues. V was shortened by 4 bases and J by 9 bases, with 13 bases between the two germline ends.

The chain couples TRBV9 to TRBJ1-2; tentative D call: TRBD1 (6 bases). CDR3 length equals 16 residues. Looked up from germline, CDR1 is SGDLS and CDR2 is YYNGEE. Trimming removed 4 bases from V and 0 bases from J, with 16 bases in between. The CDR3 bases are TGTGCCAGCAGCCAGAGTAGGGACACAGCTAACTATGGCTACACCTTC. It yields the protein CASSQSRDTANYGYTF.

This sequence joins TRBV30 and TRBJ1-4; D is possibly TRBD1 (5 bases). Germline V gives CDR1 GTSNPN, CDR2 SVGIG (reference sequence). This CDR3 spans 13 amino acids. Trimming pared 4 bases from V and 5 bases from J, leaving 11 bases between. The CDR3 DNA reads as TGTGCCTGGACAGGGTACAGGAATGAAAAACTGTTTTTT. Encoded protein: CAWTGYRNEKLFF.

This rearrangement joins TRBV6-2 or TRBV6-3 to TRBJ2-5, with 7 bases fitting TRBD2. From germline, CDR1 is MNHEY and CDR2 SVGEGT. The CDR3 runs to 15 residues. V lost 7 bases, J lost 4 bases, and 12 bases stayed unmatched. As DNA, the CDR3 is TGTGCCAGCACCCCTGGAGGCGGGGGATCAGAGACCCAGTACTTC. It encodes CASTPGGGGSETQYF.

The chain has TRBV21-1 and TRBJ2-3; the DNA was not used to check the table's D call, TRBD1. TRBV21-1 is a pseudogene. The CDR3 covers 14 residues. In DNA, the CDR3 is TGTGCCAGCAGGCCAGGGCCTAGCACAGATACGCAGTATTTT. Protein product: CASRPGPSTDTQYF.

This clone appeared a few times. This chain connects TRBV20-1 to TRBJ2-3; 7 bases map to TRBD2. Germline V lookup: CDR1 DFQATT, CDR2 SNEGSKA (reference sequence). V lost 3 bases to trimming and J lost 3 bases; unmatched junction nucleotides: 9. This CDR3 contains 15 residues. The CDR3 DNA sequence: TGCAGTGCTAGTGGGGTTGGGCGGGGGACAGATACGCAGTATTTT. Its protein is CSASGVGRGTDTQYF.

V is TRBV10-2 and J is TRBJ2-5; D call uncertain. Deletions cut 4 bases from V and 4 bases from J, with 4 bases between. Germline CDR1 and CDR2: WSHSY and SAAADI. This CDR3 contains 11 residues. The CDR3 region has the DNA TGCGCCAGCAGTGGGGTAGAGACCCAGTACTTC. Protein: CASSGVETQYF.

The gene calls are TRBV5-6 and TRBJ1-2, with D unclear. Germline CDR1 reads SGHDT; CDR2 reads YYEEEE. With 0 bases removed from V and 4 bases from J, the gap between germline ends came to 7 bases. The CDR3 is 13 residues long. CDR3 loop: CASSLAVGYGYTF. CDR3 DNA sequence: TGTGCCAGCAGCTTGGCCGTAGGCTATGGCTACACCTTC.

The J gene is TRBJ2-3, the V gene TRBV6-5; D is possibly TRBD2 (6 bases). The germline CDR1 and CDR2 sequences are MNHEY and SVGAGI. The length of the CDR3 is 14 residues. V lost 7 bases to trimming and J lost 3 bases, with 14 bases between them. The CDR3 DNA follows: TGTGCCAGCACCCGATCGGGGGAGACAGATACGCAGTATTTT. This gives the protein CASTRSGETDTQYF.

This sequence joins TRBV11-2 and TRBJ2-7, with TRBD1 matching 11 bases. The V segment lost 1 base and the J segment 7 bases; nucleotides outside the gene matches: 3. The CDR3 covers 14 residues. Germline V CDR1 and CDR2: SGHAT, FQNNGV. This chain's CDR3 is CASSLGTGGFEQYF. The CDR3 DNA sequence: TGTGCCAGCAGCTTAGGGACAGGGGGCTTTGAGCAGTACTTC.

The V and J genes are TRBV5-1 and TRBJ1-4; maybe TRBD1 (5 bases). Germline V gene sequence: CDR1 SGHRS, CDR2 YFSETQ. Trimming took 2 bases from V and 0 from J, leaving 11 bases between them. CDR3 size: 16 residues. The CDR3 loop is CASSFGRATTNEKLFF. In DNA form, the CDR3 reads TGCGCCAGCAGCTTTGGCAGGGCGACAACTAATGAAAAACTGTTTTTT.

J is TRBJ2-3 and V is TRBV5-1; D call uncertain. This CDR3 is built from 14 residues. CDR1 SGHRS and CDR2 YFSETQ come from the germline V gene. V lost 0 bases and J lost 1, with 6 bases in between. CDR3 sequence (DNA): TGCGCCAGCAGCTTGGCCGACCGCACAGATACGCAGTATTTT. Residues: CASSLADRTDTQYF. The entire variable domain, with the rest obtained from reference TRBV5-1 and TRBJ2-3, is as follows: KAGVTQTPRYLIKTRGQQVTLSCSPISGHRSVSWYQQTPGQGLQFLFEYFSETQRNKGNFPGRFSGRQFSNSRSEMNVSTLELGDSALYLCASSLADRTDTQYFGPGTRLTVL.

The CDR3 coding sequence is TGTGCCAGCAGCTTGGGGACTAGCGGGGGTCAGAATGAGCAGTTCTTC. It yields the protein CASSLGTSGGQNEQFF. The chain is built from TRBV7-3 and TRBJ2-1; 14 nucleotides align to TRBD2. CDR3 length: 16 residues. From germline, CDR1 is SGHTA and CDR2 FQGTGA. V dropped 3 bases and J dropped 7; count of bases not matched to a gene: 5.

The chain is built from TRBV15 and TRBJ2-3; 7 bases are shared with TRBD2. Unmatched junction bases numbered 11, after V lost 3 bases and J lost 5 bases. The CDR3 runs 16 residues. Germline V gene lookup returns CDR1 LNHNV and CDR2 YYDKDF (reference sequence). The CDR3 DNA sequence: TGTGCCACCAGCAGGCCGGGTGGCGGGGGAAGAGATACGCAGTATTTT. This codes for CATSRPGGGGRDTQYF.